Listed here are 27 T cell receptor beta chains from one sample, sequenced in a study of identifying expanded T cells in peripheral blood. Some clones are missing from TCRdb's copy, which holds only in-frame ones; the method was immunoSEQ multiplex PCR. The sample records about 97,000 clones, around 88% being singletons. Sequences were obtained from blood. These receptor sequences come from a person aged 18-69 years in good health.

This clone was counted once. This sequence joins TRBV19 and TRBJ2-7; a weak D match, TRBD1 (5 bases). Germline lookup yields CDR1 LNHDA and CDR2 SQIVND (reference sequence). V lost 5 bases and J 0 bases, leaving 11 bases between the germline ends. This CDR3 has 14 residues. The CDR3 bases are TGTGCCAGTAGTGGGCCTAGGGGCTCCTACGAGCAGTACTTC. It yields the protein CASSGPRGSYEQYF.

This chain uses TRBV9 with TRBJ2-3, with 7 bases identical to TRBD1. Looked up from germline, CDR1 is SGDLS and CDR2 is YYNGEE. J gave up 10 bases and V 3 bases, and 20 bases lay outside the gene matches. The CDR3 consists of 17 residues. CDR3 residues: CASSARGRGATGSSQYF. The DNA of the CDR3 is TGTGCCAGCAGCGCGAGGGGGCGAGGGGCCACCGGTAGTTCGCAGTATTTT.

This chain links TRBV7-3 with TRBJ2-7; D might be TRBD1 or TRBD2, each matching 7 bases. Germline V CDR1 and CDR2: SGHTA, FQGTGA. The length of the CDR3 is 15 residues. Trimming removed 5 bases at V and 4 bases at J, with 18 bases between. For the CDR3, the DNA is TGTGCCAGCAGCCAAGGGGGCGGGAGAGGGTACGAGCAGTACTTC. It specifies CASSQGGGRGYEQYF.

The chain employs TRBV10-3 and TRBJ2-7; D is ambiguous. CDR3 length equals 12 residues. The V gene's germline CDR1 is ENHRY and CDR2 SYGVKD. Trimming pared 10 bases from V and 0 bases from J, leaving 10 bases between. As DNA, the CDR3 is TGTGCCACCATGGACGGCTCCTACGAGCAGTACTTC. This sequence encodes CATMDGSYEQYF.

The chain recombines TRBV10-1 with TRBJ2-1, with D perhaps TRBD1 (6 bases). The V gene lost 0 bases and the J gene lost 4 bases, with 7 bases spanning the gap. The CDR3 sequence is 14 residues long. From germline, CDR1 is WNHNN and CDR2 SYGVQD (reference sequence). CDR3 amino acids: CASSESGGYNEQFF. The CDR3 coding sequence is TGCGCCAGCAGTGAGTCAGGGGGATACAATGAGCAGTTCTTC.

The chain combines TRBV6-5 with TRBJ1-1; D is undetermined. The germline V and J ends were trimmed by 5 bases and 1 base, with 11 bases remaining between them. Germline V CDR1 and CDR2: MNHEY, SVGAGI. The CDR3 extends over 14 amino acids. CDR3 in amino acids: CASSPGRKNTEAFF. CDR3 DNA sequence: TGTGCCAGCAGTCCTGGGCGGAAGAACACTGAAGCTTTCTTT.

The chain links TRBV7-6 to TRBJ2-7; 9 nucleotides agree with TRBD2. Germline V gene lookup returns CDR1 SGHVS and CDR2 FNYEAQ. J gave up 7 bases and V 1 base, and 8 bases lay outside the gene matches. CDR3 size: 15 residues. The CDR3 DNA reads TGTGCCAGCAGCTTAGAAGTTAGCGGGAGTGGAGAGCAGTACTTC. Protein product: CASSLEVSGSGEQYF.

This rearrangement joins TRBV27 to TRBJ2-5; TRBD1 is a possible D gene (5 bases). The CDR3 extends over 13 amino acids. The V and J ends lost 6 bases and 7 bases respectively, with 15 bases between them. Per the germline V gene, CDR1 is MNHEY and CDR2 is SMNVEV (reference sequence). This CDR3 is CASSQTRQGTQYF. The CDR3 DNA is TGTGCCAGCAGCCAGACCAGGCAGGGGACCCAGTACTTC.

The chain is built from TRBV30 and TRBJ2-7, with 8 bases identical to TRBD1. Germline trimming cut 7 bases from V and 4 bases from J; bases unmatched to any gene: 9. The germline V gene encodes CDR1 GTSNPN and CDR2 SVGIG (reference sequence). The CDR3 totals 13 residues. CDR3 sequence reads: CALDRDLRYEQYF. In DNA form, the CDR3 reads TGTGCCTTGGACAGGGATCTTCGGTACGAGCAGTACTTC.

The CDR3 DNA sequence: TGTGCCAGTAGTATCGGAGTTCTTACGAAAGCTTTCTTT. Translation: CASSIGVLTKAFF. The genes are TRBV19 and TRBJ1-1; D unresolved. V was trimmed by 3 bases and J by 9 bases, leaving 14 bases between them. This CDR3 region has 13 residues. Germline-derived CDR1 and CDR2 are LNHDA and SQIVND (reference sequence).

The V call is TRBV14, the J call TRBJ2-5; D is ambiguous. V was clipped by 1 base and J by 7 bases, with 13 bases between them. Germline loops: CDR1 SGHDN, CDR2 FVKESK. This CDR3 spans 14 amino acids. The CDR3 sequence: CASSQGPPMWTQYF. DNA of the CDR3: TGTGCCAGCAGCCAAGGGCCCCCCATGTGGACCCAGTACTTC.

V gene TRBV29-1 combines with J gene TRBJ1-2; D is perhaps TRBD1 (5 bases). The CDR3 has 14 amino acids. The germline gives CDR1 SQVTM, CDR2 ANQGSEA. Trimming shortened V by 5 bases and J by 7 bases, and 20 bases separated the two germline ends. The CDR3 DNA reads TGCAGCGTTCCCGACGGGACGAGGCTAGCTGGCTACACCTTC. Translating it yields CSVPDGTRLAGYTF.

This clone was found once. The rearrangement links TRBV5-1 to TRBJ2-3, with D possibly matching TRBD1 (6 bases). The CDR3 length is 15 residues. Germline V gives CDR1 SGHRS, CDR2 YFSETQ. With 2 bases removed from V and 4 bases from J, the gap between germline ends came to 14 bases. CDR3 sequence: CASSLSRGGPDTQYF. The DNA for the CDR3 is TGCGCCAGCAGCTTATCCAGGGGTGGACCAGATACGCAGTATTTT.

This chain uses TRBV5-1 with TRBJ1-5; D is possibly TRBD1 (6 bases). Germline CDR1 and CDR2: SGHRS and YFSETQ. The CDR3 is made up of 15 amino acids. Trimming left V 0 bases short and J 6 bases short, with 13 bases between. The CDR3: CASSLVPGGRQPQHF. The CDR3 DNA sequence: TGCGCCAGCAGCTTGGTACCGGGGGGCCGTCAGCCCCAGCATTTT.

The table lists this clone with a few counts. This chain joins TRBV2 and TRBJ2-5; tentatively, D is TRBD2 (6 bases). CDR3 length: 13 residues. Germline V gives CDR1 SNHLY, CDR2 FYNNEI. V lost 5 bases to trimming and J lost 12 bases, with 19 bases between them. CDR3 DNA: TGTGCCAGCAGTACGGAGGCGGGGCGGGATGAGTACTTC. This sequence encodes CASSTEAGRDEYF. Full variable domain (outside the CDR3, taken from reference TRBV2 and TRBJ2-5): EPEVTQTPSHQVTQMGQEVILRCVPISNHLYFYWYRQILGQKVEFLVSFYNNEISEKSEIFDDQFSVERPDGSNFTLKIRSTKLEDSAMYFCASSTEAGRDEYFGPGTRLLVL.

The chain joins TRBV7-9 to TRBJ1-2; D unclear. This CDR3 is 13 amino acids long. Trimming removed 7 bases at V and 4 bases at J, with 13 bases between. Germline CDR1 and CDR2: SEHNR and FQNEAQ (reference sequence). CDR3 protein: CASTFRSGYGYTF. The CDR3 DNA follows: TGTGCCAGCACCTTCAGGTCGGGCTATGGCTACACCTTC.

Here the CDR3 reads CASSITGGNYNEQFF. CDR3 nucleotides: TGTGCCAGTAGTATAACTGGCGGGAATTACAATGAGCAGTTCTTC. The chain employs TRBV19 and TRBJ2-1, with D possibly TRBD2 on 6 matching bases. The CDR3 extends over 15 amino acids. The germline V gene encodes CDR1 LNHDA and CDR2 SQIVND (reference sequence). V lost 2 bases and J 4 bases, leaving 12 bases between the germline ends.

This chain joins TRBV19 and TRBJ2-1; TRBD2 matches 10 bases. Germline CDR1 LNHDA, CDR2 SQIVND (reference sequence). V lost 0 bases to trimming and J lost 5 bases; unmatched junction nucleotides: 4. CDR3 length equals 16 residues. Here the CDR3 reads CASSIDSGGANNEQFF. The CDR3 DNA follows: TGTGCCAGTAGTATAGACAGCGGGGGGGCAAACAATGAGCAGTTCTTC.

This clone was seen only a few times. J is TRBJ2-7 and V is TRBV7-2; 12 bases align to TRBD2. After removal of 3 bases from V and 1 base from J, the junction contained 4 bases not matched to a gene. The germline V gene has CDR1 SGHTA and CDR2 FQGNSA. The length of the CDR3 is 16 residues. The CDR3 DNA follows: TGTGCCAGCAGCTTGCTAGCGGGAGGGGGATCCTACGAGCAGTACTTC. Translated: CASSLLAGGGSYEQYF.

The CDR3 spells CASSSTDSYYGYTF. The CDR3 nucleotides are TGTGCCAGCAGCTCGACGGACAGTTACTATGGCTACACCTTC. The chain links TRBV7-2 to TRBJ1-2; TRBD1 might be the D (6 bases). CDR3 length: 14 residues. With 4 bases removed from V and 3 bases from J, the gap between germline ends came to 12 bases. Per germline, CDR1 SGHTA and CDR2 FQGNSA. The whole variable domain, filled in from reference TRBV7-2 and TRBJ1-2, reads GAGVSQSPSNKVTEKGKDVELRCDPISGHTALYWYRQSLGQGLEFLIYFQGNSAPDKSGLPSDRFSAERTGGSVSTLTIQRTQQEDSAVYLCASSSTDSYYGYTFGSGTRLTVV.

This rearrangement joins TRBV25-1 to TRBJ1-2; 9 bases are a match to TRBD1. The J segment lost 8 bases and the V segment lost 1 base, leaving 8 bases of the junction unmatched. The CDR3 is 15 residues long. The germline V gene has CDR1 MGHDK and CDR2 SYGVNS. DNA of the CDR3: TGTGCCAGCAGTGAATTGGGGACAGGGTTTATGGGCTACACCTTC. The encoded protein is CASSELGTGFMGYTF.

This chain connects TRBV19 to TRBJ2-2, with D perhaps TRBD1 (6 bases). Deletions cut 10 bases from V and 3 bases from J, with 12 bases between. Germline V lookup: CDR1 LNHDA, CDR2 SQIVND (reference sequence). The CDR3 spans 13 residues. The CDR3 nucleotides read TGTGCCATTACGGACAGCTACACCGGGGAGCTGTTTTTT. Translated, it gives CAITDSYTGELFF.

The rearrangement joins TRBV7-3 to TRBJ2-1; D might be TRBD1 or TRBD2, each matching 5 bases. Germline V gene data show CDR1 as SGHTA and CDR2 as FQGTGA. Trimming removed 2 bases from V and 8 bases from J, with 10 bases in between. CDR3 length: 13 residues. In DNA, the CDR3 is TGTGCCAGCAGCTTAGGGGCGGGTTATGAGCAGTTCTTC. Protein product: CASSLGAGYEQFF.

V usage is TRBV20-1 and J usage is TRBJ1-2, with D unclear. The V gene's germline CDR1 is DFQATT and CDR2 SNEGSKA (reference sequence). V gave up 3 bases and J gave up 5 bases, with 7 bases separating them. This CDR3 comprises 11 residues. The CDR3 DNA sequence: TGCAGTGCTAGTTTCAGTTATGGCTACACCTTC. It yields the protein CSASFSYGYTF.

The chain is built from TRBV5-1 and TRBJ2-1; D may be TRBD1 or TRBD2 (5 bases each). Germline values: CDR1 SGHRS, CDR2 YFSETQ. CDR3 length: 14 amino acids. The V gene lost 2 bases and the J gene lost 12 bases, with 18 bases spanning the gap. As DNA, the CDR3 is TGCGCCAGCAGCTTCACGGGACCCCCAGAAGGGCAGTTCTTC. As protein: CASSFTGPPEGQFF. Full variable domain (missing parts from reference TRBV5-1 and TRBJ2-1): KAGVTQTPRYLIKTRGQQVTLSCSPISGHRSVSWYQQTPGQGLQFLFEYFSETQRNKGNFPGRFSGRQFSNSRSEMNVSTLELGDSALYLCASSFTGPPEGQFFGPGTRLTVL.

The chain is built from TRBV14 and TRBJ2-2; D remains unclear. The CDR3 covers 16 residues. Germline V gene lookup returns CDR1 SGHDN and CDR2 FVKESK. V lost 8 bases and J 1 base, leaving 17 bases between the germline ends. This CDR3 reads CASSPSSVLNTGELFF. CDR3 bases: TGTGCCAGCTCTCCAAGTTCGGTATTGAACACCGGGGAGCTGTTTTTT. Together with reference TRBV14 and TRBJ2-2, the CDR3 gives the full variable domain: EAGVTQFPSHSVIEKGQTVTLRCDPISGHDNLYWYRRVMGKEIKFLLHFVKESKQDESGMPNNRFLAERTGGTYSTLKVQPAELEDSGVYFCASSPSSVLNTGELFFGEGSRLTVL.

The CDR3 is CASSYSGATNTEAFF. As DNA, the CDR3 is TGTGCCAGCAGTTACTCGGGAGCCACGAACACTGAAGCTTTCTTT. The chain carries TRBV6-6 and TRBJ1-1; no reliable D call. The CDR3 is 15 amino acids. V was cut by 0 bases and J by 1 base, with 9 bases left in between. CDR1 is MNHNY, CDR2 SVGAGI, per germline (reference sequence).